This TCR beta chain was retrieved from a study of T-cell memory formation after mild COVID-19. As regards this clonotype: Its antigen remains unknown.

Study-wide findings and caveats: Later expanders leaned toward CD4+, whereas clones contracting from day 15 to 85 were balanced CD4/CD8. Still unconfirmed is whether the second-wave clones peaking on day 37 recognized SARS-CoV-2. Certain responding clones were present in pre-infection memory, suggesting participation of cross-reactive memory.

MiXCR, run by TCRdb on the 5' RACE reads, gives a single entry per CDR3 protein. Of tens of thousands of distinct CDR3 sequences in the sample, around 15% are singletons; the top ten hold around 31%. Trimming removed 3 bases at V and 6 bases at J, with 18 bases between. This CDR3 region has 15 residues. The germline gives CDR1 SQVTM, CDR2 ANQGSEA. The V and J genes are TRBV29-1 and TRBJ2-1, with D hard to call. The source is an adult woman who had mild COVID-19 (a few samples of this study predate the infection). Cell type and time point are not known. The material sequenced was PBMCs or a T cell subset sorted from them (not recorded which). CDR3 nucleotides: TGCAGCGTTGATTCGCGCACCCTCACGTCCAATGAGCAGTTCTTC. Protein: CSVDSRTLTSNEQFF.